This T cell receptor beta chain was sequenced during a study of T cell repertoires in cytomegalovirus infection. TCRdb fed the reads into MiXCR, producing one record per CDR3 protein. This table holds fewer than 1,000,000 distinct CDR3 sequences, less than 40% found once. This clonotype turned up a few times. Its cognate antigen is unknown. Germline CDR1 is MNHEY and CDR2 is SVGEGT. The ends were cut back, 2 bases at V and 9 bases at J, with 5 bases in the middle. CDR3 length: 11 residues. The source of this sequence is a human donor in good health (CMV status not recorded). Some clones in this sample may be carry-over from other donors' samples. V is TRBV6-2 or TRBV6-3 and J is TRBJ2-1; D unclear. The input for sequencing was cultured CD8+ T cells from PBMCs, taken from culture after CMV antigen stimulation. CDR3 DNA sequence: TGTGCCAGCAGTTACCTGGCTGAGCAGTTCTTC. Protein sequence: CASSYLAEQFF.